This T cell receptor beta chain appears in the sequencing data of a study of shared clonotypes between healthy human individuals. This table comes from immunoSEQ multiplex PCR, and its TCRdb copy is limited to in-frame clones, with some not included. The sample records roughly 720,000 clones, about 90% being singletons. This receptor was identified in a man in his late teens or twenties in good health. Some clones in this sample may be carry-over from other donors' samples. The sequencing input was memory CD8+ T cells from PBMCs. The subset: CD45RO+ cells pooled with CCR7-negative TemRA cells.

CDR3 bases: TGTGCCAGCAGTTTTGACAGCTACGAGCAGTACTTC. Its protein is CASSFDSYEQYF. The chain combines TRBV6-6 with TRBJ2-7, with D perhaps TRBD1 (5 bases). This CDR3 spans 12 amino acids. V was pared by 4 bases and J by 3 bases, with 7 bases between. Germline V gene sequence: CDR1 MNHNY, CDR2 SVGAGI (reference sequence).